This T cell receptor (beta chain) was captured in a study of cytomegalovirus exposure and HLA in healthy donors. Researchers ran the PCR with 60 Vbeta and 13 Jbeta primers. Sequenced by immunoSEQ multiplex PCR; TCRdb stores in-frame clones only, minus some. The table includes roughly 100,000 clones, about 77% detected once. The donors comprised healthy bone marrow donors. Note on this clone: What it binds is unknown.

Study-wide results and caveats: HLA restriction was apparent for most CMV-associated TCR beta chains in a later analysis. High specificity and sensitivity for cytomegalovirus status were reported for the classifier. V segments that were indistinguishable, TRBV6-2 and TRBV6-3 among them, were omitted from analysis.

The V gene end was trimmed by 2 bases and the J gene end by 4 bases; junction bases not matched to a gene: 9. The CDR3 is made up of 17 amino acids. Per the germline V gene, CDR1 is MGHRA and CDR2 is YSYEKL. Specimen: PBMCs. This TCR came from a woman aged 40 to 50 in good health and CMV-seronegative. V gene TRBV4-1 combines with J gene TRBJ2-1, with 9 bases lining up with TRBD2. The CDR3 coding sequence is TGCGCCAGCAGCCAACGCCAGGGACTAGCCGCTTACAATGAGCAGTTCTTC. Protein product: CASSQRQGLAAYNEQFF.